This TCR beta chain was sequenced during a study of blood T cell repertoires in COVID-19. The wider study: Acute and convalescent COVID-19 samples came from the United States, Italy and Spain.

Method: immunoSEQ multiplex PCR; TCRdb's copy keeps in-frame clones and lacks some. The sample consists of about 320,000 clones, approximately 91% of them appearing once. V was cut by 5 bases and J by 1 base, with 11 bases left in between. This CDR3 is built from 14 residues. Germline V gene sequence: CDR1 LNHDA, CDR2 SQIVND (reference sequence). The clonotype was recovered from a man aged 55 to 69 who had recovered from COVID-19. V gene TRBV19 combines with J gene TRBJ1-1; no clear D gene. Source material: PBMCs or T cells enriched from blood (not recorded which). The CDR3 loop reads CASSLQWKNTEAFF. CDR3 nucleotide sequence: TGTGCCAGTAGTTTACAGTGGAAGAACACTGAAGCTTTCTTT.